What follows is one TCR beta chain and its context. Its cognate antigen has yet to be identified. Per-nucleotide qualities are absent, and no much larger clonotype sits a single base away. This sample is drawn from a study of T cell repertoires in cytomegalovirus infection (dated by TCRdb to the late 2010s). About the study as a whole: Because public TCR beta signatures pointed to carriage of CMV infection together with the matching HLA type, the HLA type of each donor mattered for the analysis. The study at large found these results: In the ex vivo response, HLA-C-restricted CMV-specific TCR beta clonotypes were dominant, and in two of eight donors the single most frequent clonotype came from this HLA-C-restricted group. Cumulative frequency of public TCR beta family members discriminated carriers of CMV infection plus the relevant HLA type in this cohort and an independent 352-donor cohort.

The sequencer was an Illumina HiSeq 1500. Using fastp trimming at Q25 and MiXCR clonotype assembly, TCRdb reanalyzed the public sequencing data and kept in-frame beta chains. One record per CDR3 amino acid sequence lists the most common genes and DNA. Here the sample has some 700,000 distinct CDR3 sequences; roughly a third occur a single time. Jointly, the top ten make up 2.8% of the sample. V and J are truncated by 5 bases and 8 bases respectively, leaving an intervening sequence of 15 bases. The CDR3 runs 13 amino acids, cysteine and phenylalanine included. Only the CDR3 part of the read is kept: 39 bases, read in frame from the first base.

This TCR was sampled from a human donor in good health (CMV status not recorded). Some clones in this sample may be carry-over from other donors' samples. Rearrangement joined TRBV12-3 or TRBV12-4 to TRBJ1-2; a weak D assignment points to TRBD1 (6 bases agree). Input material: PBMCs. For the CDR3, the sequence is CASSPTGQLGYTF. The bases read TGTGCCAGCAGTCCGACAGGACAGTTAGGCTACACCTTC.